A selection of T cell receptor beta chains follows, all from one sample in a study of CD4+ T cells in melanoma. The assay was immunoSEQ multiplex PCR, and TCRdb's table has in-frame clones only and misses some. This table holds 40,000 to 50,000 clones, nearly 90% found once. Specimen: peripheral blood. The source of these receptors is a human donor with melanoma. Each CDR3 is given with its conserved first and last residue. Each record gives: CDR3 protein, CDR3 DNA, V gene, D gene, J gene, clone size. A D gene is named only where the DNA matches it firmly. Expanded clones are given a class, and other clones once, few, many or no size at all.

CDR3: CASSLLAGDTSTDTQYF
DNA: TGTGCCAGCAGCTTACTAGCGGGGGACACTAGCACAGATACGCAGTATTTT
V: TRBV11-1
D: TRBD2
J: TRBJ2-3
size: .

CDR3: CASSFAGGDPYEQYF
DNA: TGTGCCAGCAGTTTCGCGGGGGGTGACCCCTACGAGCAGTACTTC
V: TRBV6-5
D: TRBD2
J: TRBJ2-7
size: .

CDR3: CASSLQGPDNGYTF
DNA: TGCGCCAGCAGCTTGCAGGGCCCCGACAATGGCTACACCTTC
V: TRBV5-1
D: .
J: TRBJ1-2
size: .

CDR3: CASLTGALRGNEQYF
DNA: TGTGCCAGTCTGACAGGGGCCTTGCGCGGTAACGAGCAGTACTTC
V: TRBV6-1
D: TRBD1
J: TRBJ2-7
size: once

CDR3: CATSFSRLAEGNEQFF
DNA: TGTGCCACCAGCTTCTCAAGACTAGCGGAGGGGAATGAGCAGTTCTTC
V: TRBV15
D: TRBD2
J: TRBJ2-1
size: .

CDR3: CANRGDNLYEQYF
DNA: TGTGCCAACCGAGGGGACAACCTCTACGAGCAGTACTTC
V: TRBV6-1
D: .
J: TRBJ2-7
size: .

CDR3: CASSYSITGGGEQYF
DNA: TGTGCCAGCAGTTACTCGATTACAGGGGGTGGCGAGCAGTACTTC
V: TRBV6-5
D: TRBD1
J: TRBJ2-7
size: .

CDR3: CASSFGGTGYEQYF
DNA: TGCGCCAGCAGCTTTGGAGGGACGGGCTACGAGCAGTACTTC
V: TRBV5-1
D: .
J: TRBJ2-7
size: .

CDR3: CAYLHGQSREAFF
DNA: TGTGCCTACCTCCACGGACAGAGTCGTGAAGCTTTCTTT
V: TRBV30
D: .
J: TRBJ1-1
size: few

CDR3: CASSLQGGAYNSPLHF
DNA: TGTGCCAGCAGCTTGCAGGGGGGAGCCTATAATTCACCCCTCCACTTT
V: TRBV5-6
D: TRBD1
J: TRBJ1-6
size: .

CDR3: CASSVGSGTLTYEQYF
DNA: TGTGCCAGCAGCGTAGGATCCGGGACACTTACCTACGAGCAGTACTTC
V: TRBV9
D: .
J: TRBJ2-7
size: .

CDR3: CASSSGQGGYNQPQHF
DNA: TGTGCCAGCAGTTCAGGACAGGGCGGTTACAATCAGCCCCAGCATTTT
V: TRBV27
D: TRBD1
J: TRBJ1-5
size: .

CDR3: CASSTTSAGTGELFF
DNA: TGTGCCAGTAGCACCACCAGTGCGGGTACCGGGGAGCTGTTTTTT
V: TRBV19
D: .
J: TRBJ2-2
size: once

CDR3: CASSEAGELFF
DNA: TGTGCCAGCAGTGAAGCCGGGGAGCTGTTTTTT
V: TRBV2
D: .
J: TRBJ2-2
size: .

CDR3: CASSLPGTGDLLAKNIQYF
DNA: TGCGCCAGCAGTCTGCCCGGGACAGGGGACCTCCTAGCCAAAAACATTCAGTACTTC
V: TRBV23-1
D: TRBD1
J: TRBJ2-4
size: .

CDR3: CSALGRHYEQYF
DNA: TGCAGCGCACTGGGACGGCACTACGAGCAGTACTTC
V: TRBV29-1
D: .
J: TRBJ2-7
size: .

CDR3: CASSLSPGPDTQYF
DNA: TGTGCCAGCAGCTTATCTCCCGGTCCAGATACGCAGTATTTT
V: TRBV11-2
D: .
J: TRBJ2-3
size: .

CDR3: CASSPGIGQGAQPQHF
DNA: TGTGCCAGCTCACCAGGCATCGGACAGGGAGCCCAGCCCCAGCATTTT
V: TRBV18
D: TRBD1
J: TRBJ1-5
size: .

CDR3: CASRRGAPGYSNQPQHF
DNA: TGTGCCAGCAGAAGAGGGGCCCCAGGGTATAGCAATCAGCCCCAGCATTTT
V: TRBV28
D: .
J: TRBJ1-5
size: .

CDR3: CASSFSGNTGELFF
DNA: TGTGCCAGCAGCTTCTCCGGTAACACCGGGGAGCTGTTTTTT
V: TRBV5-4
D: .
J: TRBJ2-2
size: .

CDR3: CASSSRTLSYNEQFF
DNA: TGTGCCAGCAGCTCCCGGACATTATCCTACAATGAGCAGTTCTTC
V: TRBV7-6
D: .
J: TRBJ2-1
size: .

CDR3: CASSSPGEGTEAFF
DNA: TGTGCCAGCAGTTCCCCGGGGGAGGGGACTGAAGCTTTCTTT
V: TRBV27
D: .
J: TRBJ1-1
size: .

CDR3: CASTTGQLVRATNEKLFF
DNA: TGTGCCAGCACCACGGGACAGCTGGTACGTGCAACTAATGAAAAACTGTTTTTT
V: TRBV21-1
D: .
J: TRBJ1-4
size: .

CDR3: CASSADRSYEQYF
DNA: TGTGCCAGCAGTGCGGACAGATCCTACGAGCAGTACTTC
V: TRBV6-5
D: .
J: TRBJ2-7
size: .

CDR3: CASSAGTGGSSNQPQHF
DNA: TGTGCCAGCAGTGCCGGGACAGGGGGTAGTAGCAATCAGCCCCAGCATTTT
V: TRBV9
D: TRBD1
J: TRBJ1-5
size: .

CDR3: CASSPDAEETQYF
DNA: TGTGCCAGCTCACCGGACGCCGAAGAGACCCAGTACTTC
V: TRBV18
D: .
J: TRBJ2-5
size: .

CDR3: CASSRRQGGTGELFF
DNA: TGCGCCAGCAGCCGCCGACAGGGCGGCACCGGGGAGCTGTTTTTT
V: TRBV4-1
D: TRBD1
J: TRBJ2-2
size: .

CDR3: CASSWTSGGKQYF
DNA: TGTGCCAGCAGCTGGACTAGCGGGGGGAAGCAGTATTTT
V: TRBV2
D: TRBD2
J: TRBJ2-3
size: .

CDR3: CAGRGNTEAFF
DNA: TGTGCCGGCCGGGGGAACACTGAAGCTTTCTTT
V: TRBV2
D: .
J: TRBJ1-1
size: .

CDR3: CASSPGTANQPQHF
DNA: TGTGCCAGCAGCCCGGGGACAGCCAATCAGCCCCAGCATTTT
V: TRBV7-9
D: TRBD1
J: TRBJ1-5
size: .

CDR3: CASSQRDRGLYEQYF
DNA: TGTGCCAGCAGCCAAAGGGACAGGGGCTTGTACGAGCAGTACTTC
V: TRBV13
D: TRBD1
J: TRBJ2-7
size: .

CDR3: CASSSLSGGTYNSPLHF
DNA: TGTGCCAGCAGCTCCCTATCAGGGGGTACATATAATTCACCCCTCCACTTT
V: TRBV5-6
D: TRBD1
J: TRBJ1-6
size: .

CDR3: CASSQDRGNYGYTF
DNA: TGTGCCAGCAGCCAGGACAGGGGAAACTATGGCTACACCTTC
V: TRBV14
D: TRBD1
J: TRBJ1-2
size: .

CDR3: CASRGVEAFF
DNA: TGTGCCAGCAGGGGGGTTGAAGCTTTCTTT
V: TRBV6-1
D: .
J: TRBJ1-1
size: .

CDR3: CASSLPGTGGNGYTF
DNA: TGCGCCAGCAGCTTACCGGGGACAGGGGGCAATGGCTACACCTTC
V: TRBV5-1
D: TRBD1
J: TRBJ1-2
size: .

CDR3: CASSLDAREAFF
DNA: TGTGCCAGCAGCCTCGATGCCCGTGAAGCTTTCTTT
V: TRBV2
D: .
J: TRBJ1-1
size: .

CDR3: CASSLGRGLTGELFF
DNA: TGTGCCAGCAGCTTAGGAAGAGGGCTCACCGGGGAGCTGTTTTTT
V: TRBV11-3
D: .
J: TRBJ2-2
size: once

CDR3: CASSRVSDTEAFF
DNA: TGTGCCAGCAGCCGGGTCTCGGACACTGAAGCTTTCTTT
V: TRBV6-5
D: .
J: TRBJ1-1
size: .

CDR3: CALRLFRANYGYTF
DNA: TGTGCCTTGAGGTTGTTCAGGGCTAACTATGGCTACACCTTC
V: TRBV30
D: .
J: TRBJ1-2
size: .

CDR3: CASSLGLAGGPGTGELFF
DNA: TGTGCTAGCAGTCTAGGACTAGCGGGGGGGCCCGGCACCGGGGAGCTGTTTTTT
V: TRBV7-7
D: TRBD2
J: TRBJ2-2
size: .

CDR3: CASSKASGAGETQYF
DNA: TGTGCCAGCAGCAAAGCCTCAGGGGCTGGGGAGACCCAGTACTTC
V: TRBV6-5
D: .
J: TRBJ2-5
size: .

CDR3: CASSQAGDNEQFF
DNA: TGTGCCAGCAGTCAGGCCGGGGACAATGAGCAGTTCTTC
V: TRBV28
D: .
J: TRBJ2-1
size: .

CDR3: CASSPWDRNQPQHF
DNA: TGTGCCAGCAGCCCTTGGGACAGGAATCAGCCCCAGCATTTT
V: TRBV5-6
D: TRBD1
J: TRBJ1-5
size: .

CDR3: CASSPLWEGLGSPLHF
DNA: TGTGCCAGCAGTCCCCTCTGGGAGGGGCTAGGGTCACCCCTCCACTTT
V: TRBV6-6
D: .
J: TRBJ1-6
size: .

CDR3: CASSPGQGDEQFF
DNA: TGCGCCAGCAGCCCGGGACAGGGGGATGAGCAGTTCTTC
V: TRBV4-1
D: TRBD1
J: TRBJ2-1
size: .

CDR3: CASSPQGAGANVLTF
DNA: TGTGCCAGCAGCCCCCAGGGGGCTGGGGCCAACGTCCTGACTTTC
V: TRBV28
D: TRBD1
J: TRBJ2-6
size: .

CDR3: CASSLRQGDGTEAFF
DNA: TGTGCCAGCTCACTAAGACAGGGGGACGGCACTGAAGCTTTCTTT
V: TRBV18
D: TRBD1
J: TRBJ1-1
size: .

CDR3: CASSLEGQAYEQYF
DNA: TGCGCCAGCAGCTTGGAGGGACAAGCCTACGAGCAGTACTTC
V: TRBV5-1
D: .
J: TRBJ2-7
size: .

CDR3: CASSLANREDIYEQYF
DNA: TGCGCCAGCAGCTTGGCCAATCGGGAGGATATTTACGAGCAGTACTTC
V: TRBV5-1
D: TRBD2
J: TRBJ2-7
size: .

CDR3: CASSVEGSRAGELFF
DNA: TGTGCCAGCAGCGTAGAAGGGTCCCGCGCCGGGGAGCTGTTTTTT
V: TRBV9
D: .
J: TRBJ2-2
size: .

CDR3: CASSGGLETQYF
DNA: TGTGCCAGCAGCGGGGGTTTGGAGACCCAGTACTTC
V: TRBV7-9
D: .
J: TRBJ2-5
size: once

CDR3: CASRNNREWANEKLFF
DNA: TGTGCCAGCAGGAATAACAGGGAGTGGGCAAATGAAAAACTGTTTTTT
V: TRBV28
D: .
J: TRBJ1-4
size: .

CDR3: CASRHTSGLGYEQYF
DNA: TGTGCCAGCAGGCATACTTCGGGACTAGGGTACGAGCAGTACTTC
V: TRBV6-6
D: TRBD2
J: TRBJ2-7
size: .

CDR3: CASSDGGVYNEQFF
DNA: TGCGCCAGCAGCGACGGGGGAGTCTACAATGAGCAGTTCTTC
V: TRBV5-1
D: .
J: TRBJ2-1
size: .

CDR3: CASSLEGQGIAEQYF
DNA: TGCGCCAGCAGCTTGGAGGGACAGGGTATTGCCGAGCAGTACTTC
V: TRBV5-1
D: TRBD1
J: TRBJ2-7
size: .